This T cell receptor beta chain was captured by sequencing in a study of shared clonotypes between healthy human individuals. Broader study findings: Four donors held about 5% of naive CD4 clonotypes in common. Collection of samples was limited to blood; tissue repertoires likely differ.

The germline CDR1 and CDR2 sequences are SGHAT and FQNNGV. V was pared by 1 base and J by 9 bases, with 10 bases between. The length of the CDR3 is 13 residues. Details on this clone: Its antigen remains unidentified.

TCRdb's copy holds only in-frame clones and misses some; the assay was immunoSEQ multiplex PCR. The sample includes over 100,000 clones, 68% of them seen just once. The material sequenced was memory CD8+ T cells sorted from blood. The subset here: CD45RO+ cells pooled with CCR7-negative TemRA cells. This TCR derives from a woman aged 25 to 39 in good health. The rearrangement uses TRBV11-2 and TRBJ2-1; D is undetermined. The CDR3 coding sequence is TGTGCCAGCAGCTTAGGAATAGCAGTTGAGCAGTTCTTC. This translates into CASSLGIAVEQFF.